One and the same sample provided the 9 T cell receptor beta chains below, sequenced in a study of graft-versus-host responses after intestinal transplantation. The repertoire was sequenced with immunoSEQ multiplex PCR; TCRdb's copy has only in-frame clones and lacks some. The sample lists about 35,000 clones, over 85% occurring once. These TCRs are of unknown antigen specificity. The starting material was unstimulated CD8+ T cells sorted from spleen or lymph node cells, obtained before transplant. These receptors originate from a human donor who was the organ donor for an intestinal transplant.

The V and J genes are TRBV19 and TRBJ1-5; 9 bases match TRBD1. This CDR3 has 15 residues. V shed 6 bases, J shed 6 bases, and the junction held 9 bases outside the gene matches. Germline V gene lookup returns CDR1 LNHDA and CDR2 SQIVND (reference sequence). Here the CDR3 DNA reads TGTGCCAGTAGCCCCGGGACAGGGCGATTTCAGCCCCAGCATTTT. Its protein product is CASSPGTGRFQPQHF.

DNA for the CDR3: TGCGGAGCTGGCACGCAGTATTTT. Residues: CGAGTQYF. The rearrangement uses TRBV20-1 and TRBJ2-3; D is uncertain. The CDR3 totals 8 residues. The germline V gene has CDR1 DFQATT and CDR2 SNEGSKA (reference sequence).

This chain links TRBV19 with TRBJ2-1, with 9 bases identical to TRBD2. CDR1 is LNHDA, CDR2 SQIVND, per germline (reference sequence). J lost 7 bases, V lost 6 bases, and 10 bases had no gene match. CDR3 size: 15 residues. In DNA form, the CDR3 reads TGTGCCAGTAGCACCCTAGCGGGAACGGGGAATGAGCAGTTCTTC. This codes for CASSTLAGTGNEQFF. Variable domain in full (rest from reference TRBV19 and TRBJ2-1): DGGITQSPKYLFRKEGQNVTLSCEQNLNHDAMYWYRQDPGQGLRLIYYSQIVNDFQKGDIAEGYSVSREKKESFPLTVTSAQKNPTAFYLCASSTLAGTGNEQFFGPGTRLTVL.

The chain uses TRBV6-5 and TRBJ2-3; D may be TRBD1 or TRBD2 (5 bases each). Germline V lookup: CDR1 MNHEY, CDR2 SVGAGI. The CDR3 extends over 15 amino acids. Trimming shortened V by 2 bases and J by 0 bases, and 9 bases separated the two germline ends. CDR3: CASSYGTASTDTQYF. As DNA, the CDR3 is TGTGCCAGCAGTTACGGGACGGCTAGCACAGATACGCAGTATTTT.

The V and J genes are TRBV7-6 and TRBJ2-5; 7 nucleotides agree with TRBD2. The DNA matches TRBJ2-7 better at its end, which makes the J call doubtful. The CDR3 loop spans 15 amino acids. Germline CDR1 SGHVS, CDR2 FNYEAQ. Here the CDR3 reads CASSLGVGDYNEQYF. DNA for the CDR3: TGTGCCAGCAGCTTAGGTGTAGGGGACTACAACGAGCAGTACTTC.

V usage is TRBV21-1 and J usage is TRBJ2-5; the table assigns TRBD1, which was not confirmed against the DNA. TRBV21-1 is a pseudogene locus. The CDR3 loop spans 16 amino acids. CDR3 protein: CASSSKRGNSLETQYF. Here the CDR3 DNA reads TGTGCCAGCAGCAGCAAGAGGGGGAACTCCCTAGAGACCCAGTACTTC.

This chain links TRBV5-6 with TRBJ1-5, with a tentative D call TRBD1 (5 bases). Germline CDR1 reads SGHDT; CDR2 reads YYEEEE. This CDR3 has 15 residues. V shed 4 bases and J shed 3 bases, with 14 bases lying between them. The CDR3 loop reads CASSKGVAFNQPQHF. As DNA, the CDR3 is TGTGCCAGCAGCAAAGGGGTGGCTTTCAATCAGCCCCAGCATTTT.

V usage is TRBV9 and J usage is TRBJ2-1; TRBD1 agrees at 7 bases. This CDR3 spans 11 amino acids. The V gene end was trimmed by 4 bases and the J gene end by 10 bases; junction bases not matched to a gene: 2. In germline, CDR1 is SGDLS, CDR2 YYNGEE. For the CDR3, the DNA is TGTGCCAGCAGCACGGACAGGGAGCAGTTCTTC. This sequence encodes CASSTDREQFF.

The chain employs TRBV4-3 and TRBJ2-1; perhaps TRBD2 as D (6 bases). The CDR3 loop spans 17 amino acids. CDR1 and CDR2 (germline): LGHNA, YSLEER. V was trimmed by 1 base and J by 2 bases, leaving 15 bases between them. CDR3 loop: CASSQGFARGPYNEQFF. The CDR3 DNA is TGCGCCAGCAGCCAAGGTTTTGCGCGGGGACCCTACAATGAGCAGTTCTTC.